This is a list of T cell receptor beta chains from one sample in a study of CDR3 diversity in severe acne. MiXCR was run by TCRdb on the PCR reads, yielding one entry per CDR3 protein. The table shows roughly 100,000 distinct CDR3 sequences, with around 53% occurring only once. Input material: blood. The receptor source for this set is a male donor with acne. The CDR3 runs from the conserved cysteine through the conserved F or W. The D gene is left open where the match is weak. Clone size appears in some rows only: once, few, many, or a class for an expanded clone.

v_gene,j_gene,len,abundance,d_gene,CDR3nt,CDR3aa
TRBV9,TRBJ2-1,15,NA,TRBD2,TGTGCCAGCAGCCAGACTAGCGGGAGGGGTGATGAGCAGTTCTTC,CASSQTSGRGDEQFF
TRBV10-3,TRBJ1-5,13,many,TRBD1,TGTGCCTCCAGGGGGTATAGCAATCAGCCCCAGCATTTT,CASRGYSNQPQHF
TRBV6-5,TRBJ1-6,14,many,TRBD1,TGTGCCAGCGGCGAGGGACAGTTCCTTCCGGCGCTCCACTTT,CASGEGQFLPALHF
TRBV11-2,TRBJ2-7,15,once,NA,TGTGCCAGCAGCAAACTAGCAACTCCCACCTACGAGCAGTACTTC,CASSKLATPTYEQYF
TRBV2,TRBJ1-2,13,NA,NA,TGTGAAAAAAAAGGGGAGGGGACCTATGGCTACACCTTC,CEKKGEGTYGYTF
TRBV19,TRBJ1-1,12,many,NA,TGTGCCAGTAGTAGATGGAACACTGAAGCTTTCTTT,CASSRWNTEAFF
TRBV7-9,TRBJ2-7,11,medium-sized,NA,TGTGCCAGCAGCTCCCCCTACGAGCAGTACTTC,CASSSPYEQYF
TRBV5-1,TRBJ1-6,16,many,TRBD1,TGCGCCAGCAGCCACCGGGACAGGATGAGAGATTCACCCCTCCACTTT,CASSHRDRMRDSPLHF
TRBV2,TRBJ1-2,14,NA,NA,TGTGCCAGCAGTGAAGATGAGACGGAGGATGGCTACACCTTC,CASSEDETEDGYTF
TRBV20-1,TRBJ1-5,15,NA,NA,TGCAGTGCTAGAGGATTTTGGGGAAGCAATCAGCCCCAGCATTTT,CSARGFWGSNQPQHF
TRBV12-3/TRBV12-4,TRBJ1-5,13,many,NA,TGTGCCAGCAGCCTAGTCGGGAATCAGCCCCAGCATTTT,CASSLVGNQPQHF
TRBV14,TRBJ2-3,16,few,TRBD2,TGTGCCAGCAGCCCCTTGAGCGGGAGCAGCACAGATACGCAGTATTTT,CASSPLSGSSTDTQYF
TRBV14,TRBJ2-7,14,NA,TRBD1,TGTGCCAGCAGCCAAGTCAGGGGGCTATACGAGCAGTACTTC,CASSQVRGLYEQYF
TRBV7-4,TRBJ1-1,15,NA,NA,TGTGCCAGCAGCTTAGGAACAGGGAGGCACTCTGAAGCTCTCTTT,CASSLGTGRHSEALF
TRBV25-1,TRBJ2-7,16,few,TRBD1,TGTGCCAGCAGTGAATCTATAGGGACAGGGGTGTACGAGCAGTACTTC,CASSESIGTGVYEQYF
TRBV20-1,TRBJ2-2,17,NA,TRBD2,TGCAGTGCTAGAGGTACTAGCGGGAGTTCTGGCACCGGGGAGCCGTTTTTT,CSARGTSGSSGTGEPFF
TRBV19,TRBJ1-5,14,few,NA,TGTGCCAGTAGTATTAGGTGGGACAATCAGCCCCAGCATTTT,CASSIRWDNQPQHF
TRBV7-9,TRBJ2-7,15,NA,NA,TGTGCCAGCAGCCACCTCCGCGAGGCAACTTACGAGCAGTACTTC,CASSHLREATYEQYF
TRBV15,TRBJ2-3,16,few,TRBD2,TGTGCCACCAGTGATGGGACTAGCGGGAGCACAGATACGCAGTATTTT,CATSDGTSGSTDTQYF
TRBV3-1,TRBJ2-7,15,NA,NA,TGTGCCAGCAGCCAAGATTTAACGAGCGTCTACGAGCAGTACTTC,CASSQDLTSVYEQYF
TRBV20-1,TRBJ2-2,12,NA,NA,TGCAGTGCTCCTGATCAAGGAATGGGGCTGTTTTTT,CSAPDQGMGLFF
TRBV10-1,TRBJ2-3,17,NA,TRBD2,TGCGCCAGCAGTGAGTCGATAGCGGGAGTTCTACAAGATACGCAGTATTTT,CASSESIAGVLQDTQYF
TRBV28,TRBJ1-6,16,NA,NA,TGTGCCAGCAGTTCGGCGGAAGGGGGAGATAATTCACCCCTCCACTTT,CASSSAEGGDNSPLHF
TRBV19,TRBJ2-1,14,many,TRBD1,TGTGCCAGTAAACAGGGGGCCGTCTCGAATGAGCAGTTCTTC,CASKQGAVSNEQFF
TRBV7-2,TRBJ2-5,13,NA,NA,TGTGCCAGCAGCGCCTCCTGGGCAGAGACCCAGTACTTC,CASSASWAETQYF
TRBV25-1,TRBJ2-6,15,many,NA,TGTGCCAGCAGTGGGTTGCCCTCTGGGGCCAACGTCCTGACTTTC,CASSGLPSGANVLTF
TRBV29-1,TRBJ2-3,14,many,NA,TGCAGCGCTAAGGGTCGGCAGGGCCCAGATACGCAGTATTTT,CSAKGRQGPDTQYF
TRBV7-9,TRBJ1-6,12,many,NA,TGTGCCAGCAGCGCAGCGGTTGTTCCCCTCCACTTT,CASSAAVVPLHF
TRBV7-3,TRBJ1-5,15,NA,NA,TGTGCCAGCAGCCCCGGGGGGGGGCAAAGTCAGCCCCAGCATTTT,CASSPGGGQSQPQHF
TRBV19,TRBJ2-2,16,few,NA,TGTGCCAGTAGTGCCCTAAGGGGGGCGAACACCGGGGAGCTGTTTTTT,CASSALRGANTGELFF
TRBV29-1,TRBJ2-2,14,NA,TRBD1,TGCAGCGTTGTTGGGACAGGGAACACCGGGGAGCTGTTTTTT,CSVVGTGNTGELFF
TRBV20-1,TRBJ2-3,15,many,NA,TGCAGTGCTAGAGATCTGACGGGAGAACCAGATACGCAGTATTTT,CSARDLTGEPDTQYF
TRBV24-1,TRBJ1-2,14,once,NA,TGTGCCACCAGTGATTTTCCCCAGGACAATGGCTACACCTTC,CATSDFPQDNGYTF
TRBV4-1,TRBJ2-7,15,NA,TRBD2,TGCGCCAGCAGCTCCCCTCGGACTAGCGCCTACGAGCAGTACTTC,CASSSPRTSAYEQYF
TRBV11-3,TRBJ2-2,16,few,TRBD2,TGTGCCAGCAGCTTGTCGCTAGCGGGAGACACCGGGGAGCTGTTTTTT,CASSLSLAGDTGELFF
TRBV4-1,TRBJ2-3,16,few,NA,TGCGCCAGCAGCCAAAGGGGGGTGAGCGACACAGATACGCAGTATTTT,CASSQRGVSDTDTQYF
TRBV7-8,TRBJ1-2,13,NA,NA,TGTGCCAGCAGCTCCGGATTCGACTATGGCTACACCTTC,CASSSGFDYGYTF
TRBV10-3,TRBJ1-1,18,NA,TRBD1,TGTGCCATCAGTGGTCGGCTCGGGACAGGGATTAGGAACACTGAAGCTTTCTTT,CAISGRLGTGIRNTEAFF
TRBV12-3/TRBV12-4,TRBJ1-1,14,NA,TRBD1,TGTGCCAGCAGTGGACAGGGGGTAAGGACTGAAGCTTTCTTT,CASSGQGVRTEAFF
TRBV29-1,TRBJ2-2,16,NA,TRBD1,TGCAGCGTCAAGGACAGGGAAGGGTTTGACACCGGGGAGCTGTTTTTT,CSVKDREGFDTGELFF
TRBV20-1,TRBJ2-2,14,many,TRBD1,TGCAGTGCTAGGACAGGGGGGAACACCGGGGAGCTGTTTTTT,CSARTGGNTGELFF
TRBV2,TRBJ2-1,13,NA,TRBD2,TGTGCCAGCAGTGAGAGCGGGAGTTATGAGCAGTTCTTC,CASSESGSYEQFF
TRBV11-2,TRBJ1-4,15,NA,TRBD1,TGTGCCAGCAGCCTGCTCGACAGGGGGCTTGAAAAACTGTTTTTT,CASSLLDRGLEKLFF
TRBV19,TRBJ2-1,14,NA,NA,TGTGCCAGTAGTAAGTTGGGGCAGAATAATGAGCAGTTCTTC,CASSKLGQNNEQFF
TRBV25-1,TRBJ1-3,14,NA,TRBD1,TGTGCCAGCAGTAATTACAGGGGGCGGAACACCATATATTTT,CASSNYRGRNTIYF
TRBV11-2,TRBJ1-1,13,NA,NA,TGTGCCAGCAGCTTAAGACGGAACACTGAAGCTTTCTTT,CASSLRRNTEAFF
TRBV29-1,TRBJ1-2,14,few,TRBD1,TGCAGCGTTGGACTGGGGACAGGGGGCGATGGCTACACCTTC,CSVGLGTGGDGYTF
TRBV5-5,TRBJ2-7,17,NA,NA,TGTGCCAGCAGCGGCGCACTGAAACAGGGACTTACCTACGAGCAGTACTTC,CASSGALKQGLTYEQYF
TRBV7-8,TRBJ2-1,12,NA,TRBD2,TGTGCCAGCAGCGCTATGGGACTAGCGGAGGTCTTC,CASSAMGLAEVF
TRBV4-3,TRBJ1-1,18,NA,NA,TGCGCCAGCAGCCAACGAGGTCTATGGCAAAACAGGAACACTGAAGCTTTCTTT,CASSQRGLWQNRNTEAFF
TRBV7-2,TRBJ1-1,12,NA,NA,TGTGCCAGGGAGACAGTGCAGATTGAAGCTTTCTTT,CARETVQIEAFF
TRBV15,TRBJ2-7,14,NA,NA,TGTGCCACCAGTTCCCGTCAGTTATCCTACGAGCAGTACTTC,CATSSRQLSYEQYF
TRBV7-2,TRBJ1-5,14,once,NA,TGTGCCAGCAGTGTAATTCGGGGGAGTCAGCCCCAGCATTTT,CASSVIRGSQPQHF
TRBV20-1,TRBJ2-1,19,NA,NA,TGCAGTGCTTGGCCCTTGGGGGCAAGAGGGGCCACTCCCTACAATGAGCAGTTCTTC,CSAWPLGARGATPYNEQFF
TRBV6-6,TRBJ1-2,12,NA,NA,TGTGCCAGCCCCATGCCCAACTATGGCTACACCTTC,CASPMPNYGYTF
TRBV10-3,TRBJ1-1,15,NA,NA,TGTGCCACCAGTGGGAATTTCAGGGGGAACACTGAAGCTTTCTTT,CATSGNFRGNTEAFF
TRBV12-3/TRBV12-4,TRBJ2-1,16,NA,NA,TGTGCCAGCAGTCCTCAATATAGGGAGTACGGTGATGAGCAGTTCTTC,CASSPQYREYGDEQFF